Listed here are 13 T cell receptor beta chains from one sample, sequenced in a study of cytomegalovirus exposure and HLA in healthy donors. The PCR was carried out with 60 Vbeta primers and 13 Jbeta primers. The protocol was immunoSEQ multiplex PCR, while the TCRdb copy is restricted to in-frame clones and leaves out a portion. The sample lists approximately 91,000 clones; around 59% were seen once. Sequenced material: PBMCs. All receptors come from a human donor in good health.

The chain combines TRBV6-5 with TRBJ2-3, with a tentative D call TRBD1 (5 bases). V dropped 6 bases and J dropped 8 bases, with 18 bases sitting between them. The CDR3 extends over 14 amino acids. Germline values: CDR1 MNHEY, CDR2 SVGAGI. CDR3 residues: CASREQGVRGTQYF. For the CDR3, the DNA is TGTGCCAGCAGGGAGCAGGGTGTTAGGGGTACGCAGTATTTT.

The chain links TRBV9 to TRBJ1-6; maybe TRBD1 (5 bases). Germline V gives CDR1 SGDLS, CDR2 YYNGEE. The CDR3 covers 15 residues. The germline V and J ends were trimmed by 3 bases and 3 bases, with 10 bases remaining between them. The CDR3, as DNA: TGTGCCAGCAGCGCAGGGATGAGCTATAATTCACCCCTCCACTTT. Translated: CASSAGMSYNSPLHF.

Only a few counts were recorded for this clone. The chain carries TRBV5-1 and TRBJ2-1; 16 bases match TRBD2. The germline gives CDR1 SGHRS, CDR2 YFSETQ. The length of the CDR3 is 17 residues. Trimming removed 4 bases from V and 4 bases from J; junction bases left unmatched: 5. The CDR3 coding sequence is TGCGCCAGCAGCCAGGGACTAGCGGGGGGGCAGTACAATGAGCAGTTCTTC. Translation: CASSQGLAGGQYNEQFF.

This chain uses TRBV30 with TRBJ1-5, with a tentative D call TRBD1 (5 bases). Trimming removed 4 bases from V and 3 bases from J, with 13 bases in between. Germline-derived CDR1 and CDR2 are GTSNPN and SVGIG (reference sequence). This CDR3 has 14 amino acids. The CDR3 reads CAWTQGGLNQPQHF. The CDR3 DNA reads TGTGCCTGGACGCAGGGAGGACTCAATCAGCCCCAGCATTTT.

The J gene is TRBJ2-1, the V gene TRBV6-1, with D possibly matching TRBD1 (7 bases). V was pared by 8 bases and J by 5 bases, with 19 bases between. This CDR3 is 15 amino acids long. Germline-derived CDR1 and CDR2 are MNHNS and SASEGT. The CDR3 DNA reads TGTGCCAGCTCCCTCGGCAGGGGGAGGAACAATGAGCAGTTCTTC. Its translation: CASSLGRGRNNEQFF.

This clone was recorded a few times. The chain joins TRBV27 to TRBJ1-6; a possible D gene is TRBD1 (6 bases). Looked up from germline, CDR1 is MNHEY and CDR2 is SMNVEV (reference sequence). Trimming removed 3 bases from V and 9 bases from J, with 27 bases in between. The CDR3 has 19 residues. This CDR3 is CASSFRGGYEQAYGSPLHF. The CDR3 nucleotides read TGTGCCAGCAGTTTCAGGGGCGGATACGAACAAGCCTACGGTTCACCCCTCCACTTT.

The rearrangement joins TRBV19 to TRBJ2-2, with unresolved D. Per the germline V gene, CDR1 is LNHDA and CDR2 is SQIVND (reference sequence). This CDR3 has 15 amino acids. Trimming cost V 4 bases and J 6 bases, with 15 bases left between them. The CDR3 DNA is TGTGCCAGTAGTAGACCTCGGATTAGCCCCGGGGAGCTGTTTTTT. This codes for CASSRPRISPGELFF. The entire variable domain, with the rest obtained from reference TRBV19 and TRBJ2-2, is as follows: DGGITQSPKYLFRKEGQNVTLSCEQNLNHDAMYWYRQDPGQGLRLIYYSQIVNDFQKGDIAEGYSVSREKKESFPLTVTSAQKNPTAFYLCASSRPRISPGELFFGEGSRLTVL.

The chain joins TRBV7-8 to TRBJ1-6; 9 bases agree with TRBD1. Trimming cost V 5 bases and J 5 bases; bases outside gene matches: 4. Per the germline V gene, CDR1 is SGHVS and CDR2 is FQNEAQ. The CDR3 sequence is 15 residues long. The CDR3 spells CASSGRTGDNSPLHF. The CDR3 region has the DNA TGTGCCAGCAGCGGGCGGACAGGGGATAATTCACCCCTCCACTTT.

V gene TRBV5-1 combines with J gene TRBJ2-6, with TRBD1 matching 9 bases. Germline CDR1 is SGHRS and CDR2 is YFSETQ. The trim removed 3 bases at V and 0 bases at J, leaving 4 bases unmatched. The CDR3 covers 17 residues. The CDR3 protein is CASSYGQGNSGANVLTF. The CDR3 DNA reads TGCGCCAGCAGCTACGGACAGGGGAACTCTGGGGCCAACGTCCTGACTTTC.

The V call is TRBV25-1, the J call TRBJ2-1; 8 nucleotides agree with TRBD1. V was clipped by 3 bases and J by 7 bases; unmatched bases: 8. Germline-derived CDR1 and CDR2 are MGHDK and SYGVNS. The length of the CDR3 is 15 residues. Here the CDR3 DNA reads TGTGCCAGCAGTGAGGGGTTTCAGGGGGCAAATGAGCAGTTCTTC. Amino acid sequence: CASSEGFQGANEQFF.

The J gene is TRBJ2-1, the V gene TRBV5-6, with D perhaps matching TRBD2 (6 bases). V lost 4 bases, J lost 9 bases, and 8 bases lay in between. Germline V CDR1 and CDR2: SGHDT, YYEEEE. The CDR3 runs 11 residues. In nucleotides, the CDR3 is TGTGCCAGCAGCGGTAGCGGTGAGCAGTTCTTC. Translation gives CASSGSGEQFF. Variable domain in full (rest from reference TRBV5-6 and TRBJ2-1): DAGVTQSPTHLIKTRGQQVTLRCSPKSGHDTVSWYQQALGQGPQFIFQYYEEEERQRGNFPDRFSGHQFPNYSSELNVNALLLGDSALYLCASSGSGEQFFGPGTRLTVL.

DNA of the CDR3: TGCGCCAGCAGCCCCCAGGGAAATAATTCACCCCTCCACTTT. Its protein product is CASSPQGNNSPLHF. This sequence joins TRBV4-3 and TRBJ1-6, with D perhaps matching TRBD1 (5 bases). The CDR3 totals 14 residues. Germline values: CDR1 LGHNA, CDR2 YSLEER. The V gene lost 4 bases and the J gene lost 5 bases, with 9 bases spanning the gap.

The CDR3 DNA sequence: TGCGCCAGCAGCTTTCTACAGGGGGCAGGGGCCAACGTCCTGACTTTC. Its translation is CASSFLQGAGANVLTF. V gene TRBV5-1 combines with J gene TRBJ2-6; 9 bases align to TRBD1. The CDR3 has 16 amino acids. Germline trimming cut 2 bases from V and 4 bases from J; bases unmatched to any gene: 4. Per the germline V gene, CDR1 is SGHRS and CDR2 is YFSETQ.